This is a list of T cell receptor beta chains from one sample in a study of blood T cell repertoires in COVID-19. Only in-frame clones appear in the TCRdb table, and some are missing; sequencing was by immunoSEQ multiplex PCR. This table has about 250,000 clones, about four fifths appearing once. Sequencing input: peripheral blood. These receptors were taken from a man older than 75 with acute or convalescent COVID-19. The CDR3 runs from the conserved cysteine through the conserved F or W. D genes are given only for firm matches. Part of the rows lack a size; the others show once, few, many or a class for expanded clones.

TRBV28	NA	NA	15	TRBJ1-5	TGTGCCAGCAGTTTCACCAGGGGAGGCAATCAGCCCCAGCATTTT	CASSFTRGGNQPQHF
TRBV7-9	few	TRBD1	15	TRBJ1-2	TGTGCCAGCACCCCCGGGGACAGTCGGGATCATGGCTACACCTTC	CASTPGDSRDHGYTF
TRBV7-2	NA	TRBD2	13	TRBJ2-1	TGTGCCAGCAGTCATGGGACTACCGGTGAGCAGTTCTTC	CASSHGTTGEQFF
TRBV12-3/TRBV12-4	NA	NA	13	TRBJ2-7	TGTGCCAGCAGTTTCGGAACAGGGTCCGAGCAGTACTTC	CASSFGTGSEQYF
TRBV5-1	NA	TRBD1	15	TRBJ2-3	TGCGCCAGCAGCACGAGAGGACAGGGCACAGATACGCAGTATTTT	CASSTRGQGTDTQYF
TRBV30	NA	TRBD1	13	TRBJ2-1	TGTGCCTGGGGGACAGGCCCCTACAATGAGCAGTTCTTC	CAWGTGPYNEQFF
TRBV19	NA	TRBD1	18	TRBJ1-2	TGTGCCAGTAGTATAGCCCCGTGGACAGGGACATCTAACTATGGCTACACCTTC	CASSIAPWTGTSNYGYTF
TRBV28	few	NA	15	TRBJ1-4	TGTGCCAGCAGTTTCCAGCCCAGGCGAAGTGAAAAACTGTTTTTT	CASSFQPRRSEKLFF
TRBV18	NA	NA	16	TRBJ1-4	TGTGCCAGCTCACCGTCCGCCGGTTCAACTAATGAAAAACTGTTTTTT	CASSPSAGSTNEKLFF
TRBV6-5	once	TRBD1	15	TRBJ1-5	TGTGCCAGCAGTTTCGGGACAGGGCAAAATCAGCCCCAGCATTTT	CASSFGTGQNQPQHF
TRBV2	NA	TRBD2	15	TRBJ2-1	TGTGCCAGCGGTAGCGGGGGGGCAGGATACAATGAGCAGTTCTTC	CASGSGGAGYNEQFF
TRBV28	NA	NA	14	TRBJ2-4	TGTGCCAGCAGTTTCGGGGTAACCAAAAACATTCAGTACTTC	CASSFGVTKNIQYF
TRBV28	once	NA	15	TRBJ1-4	TGTGCCAGCAGAGGGGGGGGCGCAGGAACCGAAAAACTGTTTTTT	CASRGGGAGTEKLFF
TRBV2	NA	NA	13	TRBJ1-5	TGTGCCAGCAGTGTAGAGAGCAATCAGCCCCAGCATTTT	CASSVESNQPQHF
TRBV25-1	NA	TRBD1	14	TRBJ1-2	TGTGCCGCCGCGGGGCAGGGGGCTCTTTATGGCTACACCTTC	CAAAGQGALYGYTF
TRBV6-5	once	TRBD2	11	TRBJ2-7	TGTGCCAGCATCCGCGGGAGAGAGCAGTACTTC	CASIRGREQYF
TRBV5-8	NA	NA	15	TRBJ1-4	TGTGCCAGCAGCTTCGAATACCGGGACAACGAAAAACTGTTTTTT	CASSFEYRDNEKLFF
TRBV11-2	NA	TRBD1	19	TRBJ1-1	TGTGCCAGCAGCCATCGTACGGGACAGGGGAAGGAGAGGGGGACTGAAGCTTTCTTT	CASSHRTGQGKERGTEAFF
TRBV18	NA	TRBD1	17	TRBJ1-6	TGTGCCAGCTCACTGATTGGACAGGGGAACTATAATTCACCCCTCCACTTT	CASSLIGQGNYNSPLHF
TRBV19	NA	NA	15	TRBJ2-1	TGTGCCAGTAGTACCGACAGGAGCTCCTACAATGAGCAGTTCTTC	CASSTDRSSYNEQFF
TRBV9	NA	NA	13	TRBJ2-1	TGTGCCAGCACCTTGTCGACGGGAAATGAGCAGTTCTTC	CASTLSTGNEQFF
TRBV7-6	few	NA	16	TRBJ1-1	TGTGCCAGCAGCCCCCATGGTGGCAGTGCTAACACTGAAGCTTTCTTT	CASSPHGGSANTEAFF
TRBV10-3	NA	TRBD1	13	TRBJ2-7	TGTGCCATCAGATCGGACAGGGGAGGCGAGCAGTACTTC	CAIRSDRGGEQYF
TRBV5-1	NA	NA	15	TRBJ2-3	TGCGCCAGCAGCTTGGGTGTCAGGGGTTCAGATACGCAGTATTTT	CASSLGVRGSDTQYF
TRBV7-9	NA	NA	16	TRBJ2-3	TGTGCCAGCAGCTTAGGTAGGCGGAGCCCCCCGAATACGCAGTATTTT	CASSLGRRSPPNTQYF
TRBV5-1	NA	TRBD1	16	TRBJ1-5	TGCGCCAGCAGCATAGGAGACAGGGCCGGCAATCAGCCCCAGCATTTT	CASSIGDRAGNQPQHF
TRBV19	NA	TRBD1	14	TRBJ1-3	TGTGCCAGTAGTACGGACAGGGCTGGAAACACCATATATTTT	CASSTDRAGNTIYF
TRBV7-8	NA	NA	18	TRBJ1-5	TGTGCCAGCAGCTCATTAACGCCGACTGCAATTAGCAATCAGCCCCAGCATTTT	CASSSLTPTAISNQPQHF
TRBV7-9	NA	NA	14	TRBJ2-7	TGTGCCAGCAGCTTATTTCGGGTTTCCTACGAGCAGTACTTC	CASSLFRVSYEQYF
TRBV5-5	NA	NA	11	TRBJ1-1	TGTGCCAGCAGCTGGGGAGCCGAAGCTTTCTTT	CASSWGAEAFF
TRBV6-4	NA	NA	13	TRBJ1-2	TGTGCCAGCAGTGAGATATCCAGGTATGGCTACACCTTC	CASSEISRYGYTF
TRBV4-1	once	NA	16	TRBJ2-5	TGCGCCAGCAGCCAAGATGCGGCGGGAAGGGTGAAGACCCAGTACTTC	CASSQDAAGRVKTQYF
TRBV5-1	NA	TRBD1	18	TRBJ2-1	TGCGCCAGCAGCCAGGACAGGGGACCACTTGGATCCTACAATGAGCAGTTCTTC	CASSQDRGPLGSYNEQFF
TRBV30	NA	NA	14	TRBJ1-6	TGTGCCTGGAGTGTACGATCAGGCCGAGGGCCCCTCCACTTT	CAWSVRSGRGPLHF
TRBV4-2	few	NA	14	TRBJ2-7	TGTGCCAGCAGCCAAGCCGGAGGGACGAACGAGCAGTACTTC	CASSQAGGTNEQYF
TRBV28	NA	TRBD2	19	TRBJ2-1	TGTGCCAGCAGTCCATTTCCGGGACTAGCGGGACGATGGTTAGGGGAGCAGTTCTTC	CASSPFPGLAGRWLGEQFF
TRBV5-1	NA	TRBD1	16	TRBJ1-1	TGCGCCAGCAGCTTGGTGGGACAGGGGAGGGGGACTGAAGCTTTCTTT	CASSLVGQGRGTEAFF
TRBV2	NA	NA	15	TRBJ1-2	TGTGCCAGCAGGGCCGGGCAGGGTAGGAACTATGGCTACACCTTC	CASRAGQGRNYGYTF
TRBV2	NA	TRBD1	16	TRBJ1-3	TGTGCCAGCAGTGAAGGGACAGGGAGGTCTGGAAACACCATATATTTT	CASSEGTGRSGNTIYF
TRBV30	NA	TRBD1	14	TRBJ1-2	TGTGCCTGTGGAAGGGGACAGGGAATCTATGGCTACACCTTC	CACGRGQGIYGYTF
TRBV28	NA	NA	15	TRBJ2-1	TGTGCCAGCAGTCCTTTCCAGACAGTCTTCAATGAGCAGTTCTTC	CASSPFQTVFNEQFF
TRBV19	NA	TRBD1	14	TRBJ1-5	TGTGCCAGTAGTCCGAGACAGGGTTGGCAGCCCCAGCATTTT	CASSPRQGWQPQHF
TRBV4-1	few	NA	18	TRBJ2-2	TGCGCCAGCAGCTCCCCTACCGGGCACTTAGCGCCCACCGGGGAGCTGTTTTTT	CASSSPTGHLAPTGELFF
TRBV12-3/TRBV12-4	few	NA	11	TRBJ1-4	TGTGCCAGCACCTTGCGGGGAAAACTGTTTTTT	CASTLRGKLFF
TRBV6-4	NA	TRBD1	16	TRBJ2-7	TGTGCCAGCAGCGGAAAGACAGGGGAGACCCCCTACGAGCAGTACTTC	CASSGKTGETPYEQYF
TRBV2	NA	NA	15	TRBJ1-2	TGTGCCAGCAGTGAAGACTTGGGCAGGAACTATGGCTACACCTTC	CASSEDLGRNYGYTF
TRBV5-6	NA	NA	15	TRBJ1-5	TGTGCCAGCAGCTTTGGACATATTGGCAATCAGCCCCAGCATTTT	CASSFGHIGNQPQHF
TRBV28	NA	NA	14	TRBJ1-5	TGTGCCAGCAGTCCCAGGGTAGTTGGACAGCCCCAGCATTTT	CASSPRVVGQPQHF
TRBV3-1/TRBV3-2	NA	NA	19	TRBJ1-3	TGTGCCAGCAGCCAAGGATCTTTTGAGGGTAGAGTTGGTGGAAACACCATATATTTT	CASSQGSFEGRVGGNTIYF
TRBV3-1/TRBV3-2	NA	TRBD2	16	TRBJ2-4	TGTGCCAGCAGCCAAGAACGGACTAGCGGGAGGTTGATTCAGTACTTC	CASSQERTSGRLIQYF